Listed below are T cell receptor beta chains from one sample, sequenced in a study of blood T cell repertoires in COVID-19. Clones were sequenced by immunoSEQ multiplex PCR, and TCRdb holds only the in-frame ones, with some missing. The repertoire holds about 87,000 clones, with around 85% as singletons. Sequencing input: peripheral blood. Every receptor here comes from an elderly woman with COVID-19, enrolled during active disease. The CDR3 runs from the conserved cysteine through the conserved F or W. The D gene is left open where the match is weak. The size of a clone is reported for some rows only, either as once, few or many, or as a class for expanded clones.

v_call,j_call,d_call,clone_size,cdr3_aa,cdr3_nt
TRBV7-8,TRBJ2-3,.,.,CASSRGLDTQYF,TGTGCCAGCAGCCGAGGGCTGGATACGCAGTATTTT
TRBV19,TRBJ1-5,.,.,CASSPRGGTTPSPQHF,TGTGCCAGTAGTCCCCGGGGGGGAACTACTCCCTCGCCCCAGCATTTT
TRBV2,TRBJ1-5,TRBD1,.,CASSPQTGDQPQHF,TGTGCCAGCAGTCCCCAGACAGGGGATCAGCCCCAGCATTTT
TRBV27,TRBJ2-1,TRBD2,.,CASSLLAGGHSSYNEQFF,TGTGCCAGCAGTTTACTAGCGGGAGGTCACAGCTCCTACAATGAGCAGTTCTTC
TRBV29-1,TRBJ2-7,.,.,CSVVSGHEQYF,TGCAGCGTTGTGAGCGGCCACGAGCAGTACTTC
TRBV28,TRBJ2-4,TRBD1,.,CASSVGGQNIQYF,TGTGCCAGCTCGGTAGGGGGCCAAAACATTCAGTACTTC
TRBV5-1,TRBJ2-1,TRBD2,.,CASSSRTSGRSNEQFF,TGCGCCAGCAGCTCAAGGACTAGCGGGAGATCAAATGAGCAGTTCTTC
TRBV7-9,TRBJ2-1,.,.,CASSGQPPYNEQFF,TGTGCCAGCAGCGGACAACCCCCATACAATGAGCAGTTCTTC
TRBV2,TRBJ2-3,TRBD2,few,CASSGGPGGPATDTQYF,TGTGCCAGCAGTGGGGGTCCGGGAGGGCCAGCGACAGATACGCAGTATTTT
TRBV6-5,TRBJ1-5,.,.,CASSYSGLQPQHF,TGTGCCAGCAGTTACTCTGGGCTTCAGCCCCAGCATTTT
TRBV27,TRBJ2-2,TRBD2,.,CASSLRISGRAGTGELFF,TGTGCCAGCAGTTTAAGGATTAGCGGGAGGGCGGGCACCGGGGAGCTGTTTTTT
TRBV5-1,TRBJ2-7,.,.,CASSFRDNSYEQYF,TGCGCCAGCAGCTTCCGGGACAACTCCTACGAGCAGTACTTC
TRBV11-2,TRBJ2-7,.,.,CASSFGHRAYEQYF,TGTGCCAGCAGCTTCGGACATAGGGCCTACGAGCAGTACTTC
TRBV6-5,TRBJ1-4,.,.,CASSPTAGVREKLFF,TGTGCCAGCAGTCCCACGGCAGGGGTTCGGGAAAAACTGTTTTTT
TRBV18,TRBJ2-7,TRBD2,once,CASSPAGGSYEQYF,TGTGCCAGCTCACCAGCGGGAGGATCCTACGAGCAGTACTTC
TRBV2,TRBJ2-2,.,once,CASRGLAAGAGELFF,TGTGCCAGCAGGGGCCTAGCGGCAGGGGCCGGGGAGCTGTTTTTT
TRBV24-1,TRBJ1-2,TRBD1,.,CATSDFQGASGYTF,TGTGCCACCAGCGATTTTCAGGGGGCCTCTGGCTACACCTTC